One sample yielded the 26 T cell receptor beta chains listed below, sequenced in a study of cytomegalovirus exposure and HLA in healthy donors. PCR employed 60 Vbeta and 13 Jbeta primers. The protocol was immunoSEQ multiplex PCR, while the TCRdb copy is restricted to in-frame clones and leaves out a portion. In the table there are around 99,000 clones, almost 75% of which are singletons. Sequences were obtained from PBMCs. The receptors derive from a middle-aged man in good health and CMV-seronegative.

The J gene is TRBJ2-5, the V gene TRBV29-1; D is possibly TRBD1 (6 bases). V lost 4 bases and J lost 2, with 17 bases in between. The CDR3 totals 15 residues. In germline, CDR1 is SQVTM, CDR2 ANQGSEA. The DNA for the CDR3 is TGCAGCGTTGTGTTTCCAGGGGATTTTCAAGAGACCCAGTACTTC. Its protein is CSVVFPGDFQETQYF.

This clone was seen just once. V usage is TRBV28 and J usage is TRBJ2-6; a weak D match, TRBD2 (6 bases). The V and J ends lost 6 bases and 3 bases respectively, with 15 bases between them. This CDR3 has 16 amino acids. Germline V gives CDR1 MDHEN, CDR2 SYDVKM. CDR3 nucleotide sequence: TGTGCCAGCAGCCCACGAGGAGGGGTTGGGGCCAACGTCCTGACTTTC. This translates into CASSPRGGVGANVLTF.

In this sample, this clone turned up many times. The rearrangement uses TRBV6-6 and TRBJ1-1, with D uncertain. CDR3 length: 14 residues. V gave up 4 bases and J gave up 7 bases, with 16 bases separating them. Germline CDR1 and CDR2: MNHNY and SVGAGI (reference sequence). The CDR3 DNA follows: TGTGCCAGCAGTTCCGGGCCCGAGGGCGGTGAAGCTTTCTTT. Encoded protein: CASSSGPEGGEAFF.

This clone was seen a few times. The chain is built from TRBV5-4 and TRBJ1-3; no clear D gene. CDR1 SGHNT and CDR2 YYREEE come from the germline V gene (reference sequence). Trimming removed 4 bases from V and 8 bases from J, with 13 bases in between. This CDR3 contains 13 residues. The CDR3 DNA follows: TGTGCCAGCAGCGGTGGACTTGGCGACACCATATATTTT. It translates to CASSGGLGDTIYF. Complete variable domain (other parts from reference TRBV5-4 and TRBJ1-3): ETGVTQSPTHLIKTRGQQVTLRCSSQSGHNTVSWYQQALGQGPQFIFQYYREEENGRGNFPPRFSGLQFPNYSSELNVNALELDDSALYLCASSGGLGDTIYFGEGSWLTVV.

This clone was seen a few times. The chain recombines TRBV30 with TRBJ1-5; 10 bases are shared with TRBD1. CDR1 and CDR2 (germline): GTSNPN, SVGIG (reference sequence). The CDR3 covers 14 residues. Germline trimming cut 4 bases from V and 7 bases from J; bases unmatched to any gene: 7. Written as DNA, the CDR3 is TGTGCCTGGACCTCGGACAGGGGGGCACAGCCCCAGCATTTT. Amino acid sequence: CAWTSDRGAQPQHF.

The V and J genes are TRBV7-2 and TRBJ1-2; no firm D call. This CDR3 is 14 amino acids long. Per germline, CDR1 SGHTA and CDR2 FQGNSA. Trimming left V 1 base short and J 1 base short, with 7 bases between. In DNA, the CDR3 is TGTGCCAGCAGCTTAGTCGCGGGTAACTATGGCTACACCTTC. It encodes CASSLVAGNYGYTF.

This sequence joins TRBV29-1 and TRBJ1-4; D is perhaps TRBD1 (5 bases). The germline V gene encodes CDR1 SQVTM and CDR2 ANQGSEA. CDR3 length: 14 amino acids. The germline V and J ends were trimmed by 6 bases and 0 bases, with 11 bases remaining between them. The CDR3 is CSVLDKATNEKLFF. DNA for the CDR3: TGCAGCGTATTGGACAAGGCAACTAATGAAAAACTGTTTTTT. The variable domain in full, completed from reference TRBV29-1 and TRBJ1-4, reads SAVISQKPSRDICQRGTSLTIQCQVDSQVTMMFWYRQQPGQSLTLIATANQGSEATYESGFVIDKFPISRPNLTFSTLTVSNMSPEDSSIYLCSVLDKATNEKLFFGSGTQLSVL.

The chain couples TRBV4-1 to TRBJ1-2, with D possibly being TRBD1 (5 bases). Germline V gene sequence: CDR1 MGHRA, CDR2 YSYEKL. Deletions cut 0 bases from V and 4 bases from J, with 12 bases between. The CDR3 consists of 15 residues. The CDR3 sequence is CASSQEGGTGYGYTF. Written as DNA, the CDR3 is TGCGCCAGCAGCCAAGAGGGGGGGACGGGCTATGGCTACACCTTC.

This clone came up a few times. CDR3 nucleotides: TGTGCCAGCAGTGAACTTCAACAGGGCGGAGAGCAGTTCTTC. It specifies CASSELQQGGEQFF. The rearrangement joins TRBV6-1 to TRBJ2-1; a possible D gene is TRBD1 (6 bases). Per the germline V gene, CDR1 is MNHNS and CDR2 is SASEGT. This CDR3 contains 14 residues. Trimming cost V 2 bases and J 10 bases, with 15 bases left between them.

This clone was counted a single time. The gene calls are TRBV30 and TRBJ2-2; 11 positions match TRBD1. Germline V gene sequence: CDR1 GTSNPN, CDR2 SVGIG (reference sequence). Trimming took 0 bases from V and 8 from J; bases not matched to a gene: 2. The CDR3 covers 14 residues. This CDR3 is CAWSVGQGAGELFF. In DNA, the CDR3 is TGTGCCTGGAGTGTCGGACAGGGGGCGGGGGAGCTGTTTTTT.

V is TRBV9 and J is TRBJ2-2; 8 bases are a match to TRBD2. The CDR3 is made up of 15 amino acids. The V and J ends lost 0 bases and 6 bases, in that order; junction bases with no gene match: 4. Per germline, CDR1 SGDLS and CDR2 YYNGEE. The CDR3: CASSVVGTRPGELFF. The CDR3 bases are TGTGCCAGCAGCGTAGTGGGGACTAGACCCGGGGAGCTGTTTTTT.

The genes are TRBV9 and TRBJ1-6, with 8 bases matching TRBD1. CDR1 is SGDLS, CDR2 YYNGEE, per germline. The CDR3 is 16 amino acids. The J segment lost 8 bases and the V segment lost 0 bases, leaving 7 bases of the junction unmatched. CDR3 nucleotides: TGTGCCAGCAGCGTAGACGGCATGACAGGGGATTCACCCCTCCACTTT. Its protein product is CASSVDGMTGDSPLHF.

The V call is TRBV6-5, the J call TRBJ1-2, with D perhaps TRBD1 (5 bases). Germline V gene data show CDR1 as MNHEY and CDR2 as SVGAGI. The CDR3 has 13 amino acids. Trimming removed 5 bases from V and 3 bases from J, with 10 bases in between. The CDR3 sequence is CASSPRVDYGYTF. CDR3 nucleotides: TGTGCCAGCAGTCCCAGGGTGGACTATGGCTACACCTTC.

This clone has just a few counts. CDR3 region: CASSPSGTGYEQFF. The CDR3 DNA reads as TGTGCCAGCAGCCCGTCCGGGACAGGGTATGAGCAGTTCTTC. This chain joins TRBV7-2 and TRBJ2-1, with 9 bases that match TRBD1. Losses at the gene ends were 5 bases for V and 8 bases for J; bases not matched to a gene: 7. This CDR3 spans 14 amino acids. CDR1 is SGHTA, CDR2 FQGNSA, per germline.

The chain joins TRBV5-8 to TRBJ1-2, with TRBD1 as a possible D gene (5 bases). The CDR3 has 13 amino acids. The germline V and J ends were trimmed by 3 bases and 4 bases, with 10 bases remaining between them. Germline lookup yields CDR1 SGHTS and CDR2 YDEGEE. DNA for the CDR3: TGTGCCAGCAGCTCGGCAGGGATCTATGGCTACACCTTC. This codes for CASSSAGIYGYTF.

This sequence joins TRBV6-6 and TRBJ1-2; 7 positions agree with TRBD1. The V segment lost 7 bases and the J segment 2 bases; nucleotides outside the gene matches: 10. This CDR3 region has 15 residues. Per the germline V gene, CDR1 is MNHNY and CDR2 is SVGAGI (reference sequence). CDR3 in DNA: TGTGCCAGCAAGGAGGTGATGGGACAGAACTATGGCTACACCTTC. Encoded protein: CASKEVMGQNYGYTF.

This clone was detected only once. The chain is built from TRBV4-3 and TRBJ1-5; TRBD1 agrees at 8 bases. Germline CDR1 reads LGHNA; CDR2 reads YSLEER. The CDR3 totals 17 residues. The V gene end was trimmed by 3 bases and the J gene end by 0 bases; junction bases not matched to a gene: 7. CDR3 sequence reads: CASSQGGQGFSNQPQHF. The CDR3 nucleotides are TGCGCCAGCAGCCAGGGTGGACAGGGTTTTAGCAATCAGCCCCAGCATTTT.

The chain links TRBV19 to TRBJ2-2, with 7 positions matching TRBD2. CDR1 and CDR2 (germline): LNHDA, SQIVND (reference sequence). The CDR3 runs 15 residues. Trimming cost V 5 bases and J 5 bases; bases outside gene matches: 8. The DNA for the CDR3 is TGTGCCAGTAGTCCAACCGGGGGAGGGACCGGGGAGCTGTTTTTT. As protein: CASSPTGGGTGELFF. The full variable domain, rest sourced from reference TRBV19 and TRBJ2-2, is DGGITQSPKYLFRKEGQNVTLSCEQNLNHDAMYWYRQDPGQGLRLIYYSQIVNDFQKGDIAEGYSVSREKKESFPLTVTSAQKNPTAFYLCASSPTGGGTGELFFGEGSRLTVL.

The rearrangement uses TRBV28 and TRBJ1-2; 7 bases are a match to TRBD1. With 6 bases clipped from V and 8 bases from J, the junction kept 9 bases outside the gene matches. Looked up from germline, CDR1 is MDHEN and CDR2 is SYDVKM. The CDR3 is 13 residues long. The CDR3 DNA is TGTGCCAGCAGCGGACAGGACATTCGGGGCTACACCTTC. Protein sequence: CASSGQDIRGYTF.

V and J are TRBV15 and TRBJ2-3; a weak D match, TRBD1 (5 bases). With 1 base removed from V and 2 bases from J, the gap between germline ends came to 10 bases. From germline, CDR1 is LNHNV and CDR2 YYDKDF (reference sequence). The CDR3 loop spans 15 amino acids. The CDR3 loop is CATSRVRGTTDTQYF. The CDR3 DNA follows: TGTGCCACCAGCAGAGTAAGGGGTACCACAGATACGCAGTATTTT.

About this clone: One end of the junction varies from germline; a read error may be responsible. CDR3 sequence reads: CSIEVNGYEQYF. CDR3 sequence (DNA): TGCAGCATTGAAGTCAACGGCTACGAGCAGTACTTC. This sequence joins TRBV29-1 and TRBJ2-7; D unclear. Per the germline V gene, CDR1 is SQVTM and CDR2 is ANQGSEA. The length of the CDR3 is 12 residues.

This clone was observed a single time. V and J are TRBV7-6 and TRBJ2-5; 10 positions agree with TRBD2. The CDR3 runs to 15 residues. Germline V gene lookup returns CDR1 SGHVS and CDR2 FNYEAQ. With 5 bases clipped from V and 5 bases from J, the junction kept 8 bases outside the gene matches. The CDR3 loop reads CASSALAGVGETQYF. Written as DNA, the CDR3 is TGTGCCAGCAGCGCCCTAGCGGGGGTAGGGGAGACCCAGTACTTC. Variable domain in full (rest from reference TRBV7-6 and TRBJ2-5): GAGVSQSPRYKVTKRGQDVALRCDPISGHVSLYWYRQALGQGPEFLTYFNYEAQQDKSGLPNDRFSAERPEGSISTLTIQRTEQRDSAMYRCASSALAGVGETQYFGPGTRLLVL.

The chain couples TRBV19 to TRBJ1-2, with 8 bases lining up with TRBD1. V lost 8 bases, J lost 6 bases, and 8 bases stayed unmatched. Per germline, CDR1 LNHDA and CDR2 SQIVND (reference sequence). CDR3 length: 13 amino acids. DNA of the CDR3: TGTGCCAGTCGTTCCCAGGGGGCGCATGGCTACACCTTC. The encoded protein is CASRSQGAHGYTF.

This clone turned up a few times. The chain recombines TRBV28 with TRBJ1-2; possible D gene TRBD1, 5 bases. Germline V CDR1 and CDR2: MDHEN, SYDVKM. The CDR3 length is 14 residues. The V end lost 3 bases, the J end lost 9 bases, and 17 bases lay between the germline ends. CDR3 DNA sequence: TGTGCCAGCAGTTTCCCTGGGGGGGATAATCGCTACACCTTC. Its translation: CASSFPGGDNRYTF.

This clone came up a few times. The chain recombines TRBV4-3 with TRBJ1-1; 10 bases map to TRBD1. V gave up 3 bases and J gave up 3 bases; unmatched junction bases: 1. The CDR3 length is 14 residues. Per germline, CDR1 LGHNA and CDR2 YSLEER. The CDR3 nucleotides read TGCGCCAGCAGCCACGGGACAGGGGACACTGAAGCTTTCTTT. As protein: CASSHGTGDTEAFF.

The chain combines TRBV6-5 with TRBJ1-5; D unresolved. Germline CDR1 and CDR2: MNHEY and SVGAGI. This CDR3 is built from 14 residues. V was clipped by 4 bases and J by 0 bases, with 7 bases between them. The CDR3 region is CASSSATSNQPQHF. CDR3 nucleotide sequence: TGTGCCAGCAGTTCAGCGACTAGCAATCAGCCCCAGCATTTT.